The 18 T cell receptor beta chains listed next were all sequenced from one sample in a study of glioma-infiltrating T cells after dendritic cell vaccination. Sequencing was performed with immunoSEQ multiplex PCR; in TCRdb, only in-frame clones are kept and a portion is missing. The sample has fewer than 100,000 clones; 80% to 90% are singletons. The sample was blood, taken before dendritic cell vaccination. These receptors all come from a human donor with glioblastoma.

The rearrangement joins TRBV19 to TRBJ2-3, with D perhaps TRBD2 (6 bases). Germline V gene lookup returns CDR1 LNHDA and CDR2 SQIVND (reference sequence). The CDR3 consists of 17 residues. V gave up 1 base and J gave up 2 bases, with 16 bases separating them. The CDR3 bases are TGTGCCAGTAGTATAGCCAGAGGGACTCGCTACACAGATACGCAGTATTTT. This gives the protein CASSIARGTRYTDTQYF.

The chain joins TRBV7-9 to TRBJ2-3; 7 bases are a match to TRBD2. CDR3 length equals 13 residues. Germline CDR1 SEHNR, CDR2 FQNEAQ (reference sequence). The ends lost 5 bases at V and 7 bases at J; junction bases unmatched: 6. The CDR3 nucleotides are TGTGCCAGCAGCCCCCGGACTAGTCATACGCAGTATTTT. It codes for CASSPRTSHTQYF.

V and J are TRBV9 and TRBJ2-7, with 8 bases lining up with TRBD2. V trimming: 3 bases; J trimming: 6 bases; junction bases outside the gene matches: 2. The CDR3 loop spans 12 amino acids. CDR1 and CDR2 from the germline V gene are SGDLS and YYNGEE. The DNA of the CDR3 is TGTGCCAGCAGCGGGACTAGCTCCGAGCAGTACTTC. This codes for CASSGTSSEQYF.

This chain connects TRBV27 to TRBJ2-5, with a possible D match to TRBD1 (5 bases). V was clipped by 6 bases and J by 2 bases, with 13 bases between them. Germline V gene data show CDR1 as MNHEY and CDR2 as SMNVEV (reference sequence). The CDR3 contains 14 residues. The CDR3 reads CASRRQGSQETQYF. The CDR3 DNA follows: TGTGCCAGCAGACGCCAGGGTTCGCAAGAGACCCAGTACTTC.

This chain joins TRBV6-5 and TRBJ1-3; D not certain. V lost 0 bases and J 0 bases, leaving 3 bases between the germline ends. CDR3 length equals 14 residues. Per germline, CDR1 MNHEY and CDR2 SVGAGI. The CDR3 is CASSYSSSGNTIYF. CDR3 nucleotides: TGTGCCAGCAGTTACTCTAGCTCTGGAAACACCATATATTTT.

The rearrangement uses TRBV7-8 and TRBJ1-5, with 11 bases lining up with TRBD1. The germline V gene has CDR1 SGHVS and CDR2 FQNEAQ. The CDR3 has 15 amino acids. J was trimmed by 5 bases and V by 5 bases; bases with no gene match: 5. In DNA form, the CDR3 reads TGTGCCAGCAGCAGAGGGACAGGGGGGGATCAGCCCCAGCATTTT. This codes for CASSRGTGGDQPQHF. The variable domain in full, completed from reference TRBV7-8 and TRBJ1-5, reads GAGVSQSPRYKVAKRGQDVALRCDPISGHVSLFWYQQALGQGPEFLTYFQNEAQLDKSGLPSDRFFAERPEGSVSTLKIQRTQQEDSAVYLCASSRGTGGDQPQHFGDGTRLSIL.

The chain has TRBV7-7 and TRBJ2-7, with D tentatively TRBD2 (6 bases). The CDR3 is 15 amino acids. V was shortened by 4 bases and J by 3 bases, with 16 bases between the two germline ends. From germline, CDR1 is SSHAT and CDR2 FNYEAQ (reference sequence). The CDR3 DNA reads TGTGCCAGCAGCTCCCCGGGGGAAAATCGCTACGAGCAGTACTTC. Protein product: CASSSPGENRYEQYF.

The chain employs TRBV5-6 and TRBJ2-5, with 8 bases fitting TRBD2. Germline CDR1 reads SGHDT; CDR2 reads YYEEEE. J was trimmed by 5 bases and V by 6 bases; bases with no gene match: 12. The CDR3 is 15 amino acids. CDR3 in amino acids: CASTIHGGAPETQYF. DNA of the CDR3: TGTGCCAGCACCATTCACGGGGGGGCCCCGGAGACCCAGTACTTC. Full variable domain (outside the CDR3, taken from reference TRBV5-6 and TRBJ2-5): DAGVTQSPTHLIKTRGQQVTLRCSPKSGHDTVSWYQQALGQGPQFIFQYYEEEERQRGNFPDRFSGHQFPNYSSELNVNALLLGDSALYLCASTIHGGAPETQYFGPGTRLLVL.

The chain recombines TRBV7-2 with TRBJ2-4; possibly TRBD1 for D (5 bases). The germline CDR1 and CDR2 sequences are SGHTA and FQGNSA. V was pared by 5 bases and J by 0 bases, with 17 bases between. This CDR3 is built from 17 residues. This chain's CDR3 is CASSPRQGDLAKNIQYF. CDR3 sequence (DNA): TGTGCCAGCAGCCCACGCCAGGGTGACCTAGCCAAAAACATTCAGTACTTC.

This clone was seen a single time. J is TRBJ2-1 and V is TRBV18; the D gene is possibly TRBD2 (5 bases). Germline-derived CDR1 and CDR2 are KGHSH and LQKENI. The CDR3 is 15 amino acids. V lost 2 bases and J 0 bases, leaving 8 bases between the germline ends. The CDR3 protein is CASSPTGSSYNEQFF. The CDR3 bases are TGTGCCAGCTCACCAACGGGGAGCTCCTACAATGAGCAGTTCTTC. The full variable domain, rest sourced from reference TRBV18 and TRBJ2-1, is NAGVMQNPRHLVRRRGQEARLRCSPMKGHSHVYWYRQLPEEGLKFMVYLQKENIIDESGMPKERFSAEFPKEGPSILRIQQVVRGDSAAYFCASSPTGSSYNEQFFGPGTRLTVL.

The chain couples TRBV7-9 to TRBJ2-3; 10 positions match TRBD2. The CDR3 runs 16 residues. The V gene end was trimmed by 2 bases and the J gene end by 2 bases; junction bases not matched to a gene: 4. Germline V lookup: CDR1 SEHNR, CDR2 FQNEAQ (reference sequence). The CDR3 loop reads CASSLFSGGPTDTQYF. The CDR3 coding sequence is TGTGCCAGCAGCTTATTTAGCGGGGGGCCCACAGATACGCAGTATTTT.

The V call is TRBV30, the J call TRBJ2-7; D perhaps matches TRBD1 (5 bases). The ends were cut back, 1 base at V and 3 bases at J, with 10 bases in the middle. Germline V gives CDR1 GTSNPN, CDR2 SVGIG (reference sequence). This CDR3 is built from 13 residues. The CDR3 DNA follows: TGTGCCTGGAGTGGGCAGGGCCGCTACGAGCAGTACTTC. It yields the protein CAWSGQGRYEQYF.

The rearrangement uses TRBV19 and TRBJ1-5, with 7 nucleotides matching TRBD1. Unmatched junction bases numbered 10, after V lost 7 bases and J lost 4 bases. Germline V gene lookup returns CDR1 LNHDA and CDR2 SQIVND (reference sequence). The CDR3 extends over 15 amino acids. Here the CDR3 DNA reads TGTGCCAGTACCCTGCTCGGGACAGAGAATCAGCCCCAGCATTTT. Amino acid sequence: CASTLLGTENQPQHF.

The V gene is TRBV6-5, the J gene TRBJ2-5; 7 bases agree with TRBD2. Germline V lookup: CDR1 MNHEY, CDR2 SVGAGI. CDR3 size: 13 residues. V lost 2 bases and J lost 5; bases outside the gene matches: 2. The CDR3 reads CASSYAGVETQYF. As DNA, the CDR3 is TGTGCCAGCAGTTACGCGGGAGTGGAGACCCAGTACTTC.

V gene TRBV27 combines with J gene TRBJ2-1; D is possibly TRBD2 (6 bases). Per germline, CDR1 MNHEY and CDR2 SMNVEV (reference sequence). V lost 6 bases and J lost 3, with 15 bases in between. This CDR3 comprises 15 residues. CDR3 protein: CASSPTLDYYNEQFF. In nucleotides, the CDR3 is TGTGCCAGCAGCCCTACCCTGGACTACTACAATGAGCAGTTCTTC.

The chain's CDR3 is CASSYWSGGNEKLFF. For the CDR3, the DNA is TGTGCCAGCAGTTACTGGTCAGGGGGCAATGAAAAACTGTTTTTT. The rearrangement uses TRBV6-5 and TRBJ1-4; 8 positions agree with TRBD1. V trimming: 1 base; J trimming: 5 bases; junction bases outside the gene matches: 3. CDR1 and CDR2 from the germline V gene are MNHEY and SVGAGI. CDR3 size: 15 residues.

This clone was seen more than once but under ten times. The chain carries TRBV7-9 and TRBJ1-2; D is undetermined. Germline V gives CDR1 SEHNR, CDR2 FQNEAQ (reference sequence). The V end lost 1 base, the J end lost 4 bases, and 4 bases lay between the germline ends. The CDR3 length is 12 residues. The CDR3 loop is CASSLGAYGYTF. CDR3 nucleotides: TGTGCCAGCAGCTTAGGAGCCTATGGCTACACCTTC.

The rearrangement links TRBV4-1 to TRBJ2-7; a possible D gene is TRBD2 (5 bases). V lost 0 bases to trimming and J lost 0 bases, with 9 bases between them. There are 15 residues in the CDR3. CDR1 MGHRA and CDR2 YSYEKL come from the germline V gene. CDR3 sequence reads: CASSQDSSGSYEQYF. Written as DNA, the CDR3 is TGCGCCAGCAGCCAAGATAGCAGCGGCTCCTACGAGCAGTACTTC.